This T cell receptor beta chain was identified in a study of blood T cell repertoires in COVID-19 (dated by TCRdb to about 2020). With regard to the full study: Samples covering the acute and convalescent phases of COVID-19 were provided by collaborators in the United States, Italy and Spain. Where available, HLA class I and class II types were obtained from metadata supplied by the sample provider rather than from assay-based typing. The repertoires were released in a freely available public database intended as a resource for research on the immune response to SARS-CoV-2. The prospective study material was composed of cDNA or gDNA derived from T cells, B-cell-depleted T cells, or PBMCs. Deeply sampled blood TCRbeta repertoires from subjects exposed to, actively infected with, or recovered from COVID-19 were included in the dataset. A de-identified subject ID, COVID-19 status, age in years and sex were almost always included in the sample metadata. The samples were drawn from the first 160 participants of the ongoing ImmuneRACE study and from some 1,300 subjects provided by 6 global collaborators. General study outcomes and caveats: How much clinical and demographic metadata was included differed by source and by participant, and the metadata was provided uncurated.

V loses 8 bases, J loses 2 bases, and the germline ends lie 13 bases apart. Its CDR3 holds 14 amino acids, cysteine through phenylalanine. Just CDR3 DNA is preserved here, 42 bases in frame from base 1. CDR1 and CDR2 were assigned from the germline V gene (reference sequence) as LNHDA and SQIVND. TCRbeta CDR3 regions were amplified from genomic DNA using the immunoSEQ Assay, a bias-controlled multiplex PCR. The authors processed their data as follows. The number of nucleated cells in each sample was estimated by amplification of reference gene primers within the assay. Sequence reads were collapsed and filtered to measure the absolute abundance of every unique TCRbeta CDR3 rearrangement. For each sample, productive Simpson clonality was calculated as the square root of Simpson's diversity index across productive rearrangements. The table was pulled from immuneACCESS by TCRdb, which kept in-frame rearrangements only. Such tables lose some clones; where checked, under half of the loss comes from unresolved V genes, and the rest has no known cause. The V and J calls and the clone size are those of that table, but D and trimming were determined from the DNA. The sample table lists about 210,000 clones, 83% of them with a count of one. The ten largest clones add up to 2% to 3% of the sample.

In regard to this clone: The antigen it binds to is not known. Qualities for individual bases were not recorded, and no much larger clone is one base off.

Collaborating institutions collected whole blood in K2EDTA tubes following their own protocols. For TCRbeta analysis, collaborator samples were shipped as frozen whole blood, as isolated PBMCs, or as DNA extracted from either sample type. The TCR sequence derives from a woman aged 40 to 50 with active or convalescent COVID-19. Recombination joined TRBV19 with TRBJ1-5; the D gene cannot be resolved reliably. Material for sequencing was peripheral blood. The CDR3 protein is CASAETRGNQPQHF. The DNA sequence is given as TGTGCCAGTGCAGAGACTCGGGGCAATCAGCCCCAGCATTTT. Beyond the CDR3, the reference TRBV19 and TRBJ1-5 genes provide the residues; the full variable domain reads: DGGITQSPKYLFRKEGQNVTLSCEQNLNHDAMYWYRQDPGQGLRLIYYSQIVNDFQKGDIAEGYSVSREKKESFPLTVTSAQKNPTAFYLCASAETRGNQPQHFGDGTRLSIL.